These 7 T cell receptor beta chains were all obtained from the same sample, sequenced in a study of OX40 agonist ivuxolimab in advanced cancers. The data were produced by immunoSEQ multiplex PCR, yet TCRdb's version contains in-frame clones alone and is incomplete. The table lists about 48,000 clones, under 85% of them singletons. The source was CD4+ or CD8+ T cells sorted from blood, collected in a trial of the OX40 agonist ivuxolimab. The receptors derive from an adult with an advanced solid tumor such as melanoma, head and neck, liver or kidney cancer.

This clone was detected a few times. The rearrangement links TRBV11-2 to TRBJ2-1; 9 nucleotides agree with TRBD1. This CDR3 region has 14 residues. From germline, CDR1 is SGHAT and CDR2 FQNNGV. Trimming cost V 4 bases and J 7 bases; bases outside gene matches: 5. DNA of the CDR3: TGTGCCAGCAGCTATGGGACAGGGCCAAATGAGCAGTTCTTC. This translates into CASSYGTGPNEQFF.

The chain couples TRBV5-5 to TRBJ1-1; D not certain. In germline, CDR1 is SGHKS, CDR2 YYEKEE (reference sequence). With 3 bases removed from V and 10 bases from J, the gap between germline ends came to 22 bases. This CDR3 has 15 residues. In DNA form, the CDR3 reads TGTGCCAGCAGCTCCCCCGCGGGCCGAAAGGGCGGAGCTTTCTTT. Translation: CASSSPAGRKGGAFF.

In its sample, this clone was seen a few times. Here the CDR3 reads CSVWVRTRDTEAFF. CDR3 bases: TGCAGCGTTTGGGTTCGGACGCGGGACACTGAAGCTTTCTTT. This chain joins TRBV29-1 and TRBJ1-1; no clear D gene. CDR3 size: 14 residues. Germline CDR1 SQVTM, CDR2 ANQGSEA. Trimming left V 5 bases short and J 3 bases short, with 16 bases between. Variable domain in full (rest from reference TRBV29-1 and TRBJ1-1): SAVISQKPSRDICQRGTSLTIQCQVDSQVTMMFWYRQQPGQSLTLIATANQGSEATYESGFVIDKFPISRPNLTFSTLTVSNMSPEDSSIYLCSVWVRTRDTEAFFGQGTRLTVV.

The chain joins TRBV11-2 to TRBJ2-5, with 7 bases that match TRBD1. This CDR3 has 14 amino acids. Germline CDR1 is SGHAT and CDR2 is FQNNGV. J was trimmed by 4 bases and V by 5 bases; bases with no gene match: 7. DNA of the CDR3: TGTGCCAGCAGCCCGACAGGGCTTGGAGAGACCCAGTACTTC. It specifies CASSPTGLGETQYF.

The V gene is TRBV27, the J gene TRBJ1-2, with TRBD1 matching over 7 bases. This CDR3 region has 13 residues. V gave up 6 bases and J gave up 3 bases; unmatched junction bases: 4. Germline-derived CDR1 and CDR2 are MNHEY and SMNVEV (reference sequence). In DNA, the CDR3 is TGTGCCAGCAGGAGGACAGGCGACTATGGCTACACCTTC. It yields the protein CASRRTGDYGYTF.

About this clone: The junction shows a germline mismatch at one end, possibly a read error. J is TRBJ2-1 and V is TRBV5-4; 8 nucleotides match TRBD1. The germline V gene has CDR1 SGHNT and CDR2 YYREEE (reference sequence). The CDR3 spans 13 residues. The CDR3 nucleotides are TGTGCCAGCAGCTTGGCAGGGGGCGGACGCCGGCTCTTC. Translated, it gives CASSLAGGGRRLF.

The J gene is TRBJ2-1, the V gene TRBV19; TRBD2 aligns across 12 bases. Germline loops: CDR1 LNHDA, CDR2 SQIVND (reference sequence). With V trimmed by 7 bases and J by 10 bases, 11 bases remained unmatched. CDR3 length: 15 residues. CDR3 amino acids: CASTPTGLAGAEQFF. DNA for the CDR3: TGTGCCAGTACCCCAACGGGACTAGCGGGCGCGGAGCAGTTCTTC.